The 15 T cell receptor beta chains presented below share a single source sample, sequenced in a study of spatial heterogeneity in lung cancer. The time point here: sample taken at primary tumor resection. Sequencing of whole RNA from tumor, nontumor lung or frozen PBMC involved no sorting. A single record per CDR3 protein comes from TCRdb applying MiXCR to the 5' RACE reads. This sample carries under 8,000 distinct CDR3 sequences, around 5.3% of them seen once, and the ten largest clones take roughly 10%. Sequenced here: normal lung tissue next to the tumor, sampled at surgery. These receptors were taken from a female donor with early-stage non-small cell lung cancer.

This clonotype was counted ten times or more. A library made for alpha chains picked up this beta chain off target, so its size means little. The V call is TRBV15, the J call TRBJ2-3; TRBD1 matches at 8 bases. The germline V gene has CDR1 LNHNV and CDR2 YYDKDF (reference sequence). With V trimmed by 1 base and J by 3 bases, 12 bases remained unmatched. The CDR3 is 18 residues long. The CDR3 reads CATSRVGWTGSVTDTQYF. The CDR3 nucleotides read TGTGCCACCAGCAGAGTAGGTTGGACAGGGAGTGTTACAGATACGCAGTATTTT. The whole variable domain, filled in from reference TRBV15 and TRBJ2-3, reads DAMVIQNPRYQVTQFGKPVTLSCSQTLNHNVMYWYQQKSSQAPKLLFHYYDKDFNNEADTPDNFQSRRPNTSFCFLDIRSPGLGDTAMYLCATSRVGWTGSVTDTQYFGPGTRLTVL.

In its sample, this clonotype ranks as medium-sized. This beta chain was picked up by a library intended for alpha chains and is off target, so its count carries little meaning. DNA of the CDR3: TGTGCCAGCAACGAGCACTCTGGGGCCAACGTCCTGACTTTC. It yields the protein CASNEHSGANVLTF. The chain uses TRBV12-3 or TRBV12-4 and TRBJ2-6; D call uncertain. This CDR3 is 14 amino acids long. V dropped 7 bases and J dropped 0 bases, with 7 bases sitting between them.

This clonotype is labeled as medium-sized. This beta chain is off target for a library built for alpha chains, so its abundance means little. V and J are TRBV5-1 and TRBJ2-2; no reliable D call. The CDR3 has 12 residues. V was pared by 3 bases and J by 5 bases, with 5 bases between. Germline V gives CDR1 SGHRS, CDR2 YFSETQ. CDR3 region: CASSSLTGELFF. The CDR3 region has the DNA TGCGCCAGCAGCTCATTGACCGGGGAGCTGTTTTTT.

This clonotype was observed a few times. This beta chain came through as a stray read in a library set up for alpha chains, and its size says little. The CDR3 region has the DNA TGTGCCAGCAATACCGCCGGGACAGAGCTCCTAGCGGAAAGCCCAGATACGCAGTATTTT. Protein sequence: CASNTAGTELLAESPDTQYF. The J gene is TRBJ2-3, the V gene TRBV28; D might be TRBD1 or TRBD2, each matching 7 bases. The CDR3 runs 20 residues. V was shortened by 7 bases and J by 4 bases, with 33 bases between the two germline ends. CDR1 and CDR2 (germline): MDHEN, SYDVKM.

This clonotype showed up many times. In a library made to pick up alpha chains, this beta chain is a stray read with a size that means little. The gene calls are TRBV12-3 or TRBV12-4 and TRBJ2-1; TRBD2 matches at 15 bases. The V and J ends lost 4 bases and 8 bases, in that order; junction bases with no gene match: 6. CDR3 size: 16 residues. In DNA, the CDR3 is TGTGCCAGCAGTTCATGGACTAGCGGGAGGGTCTATGAGCAGTTCTTC. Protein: CASSSWTSGRVYEQFF.

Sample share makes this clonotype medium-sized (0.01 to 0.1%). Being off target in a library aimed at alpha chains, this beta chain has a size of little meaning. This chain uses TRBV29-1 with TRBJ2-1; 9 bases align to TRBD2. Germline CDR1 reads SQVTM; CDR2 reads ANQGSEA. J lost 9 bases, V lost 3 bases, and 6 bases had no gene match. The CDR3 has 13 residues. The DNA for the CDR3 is TGCAGCGTTGATGGCGGGAGGGTCGGTGAGCAGTTCTTC. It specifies CSVDGGRVGEQFF.

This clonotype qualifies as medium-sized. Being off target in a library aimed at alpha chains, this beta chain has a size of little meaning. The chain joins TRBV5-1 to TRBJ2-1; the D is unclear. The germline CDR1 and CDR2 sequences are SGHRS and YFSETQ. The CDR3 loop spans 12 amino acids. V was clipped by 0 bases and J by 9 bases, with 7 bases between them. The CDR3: CASSLEAFEQFF. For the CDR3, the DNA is TGCGCCAGCAGCTTGGAGGCCTTTGAGCAGTTCTTC. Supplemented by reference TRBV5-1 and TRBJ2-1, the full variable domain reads KAGVTQTPRYLIKTRGQQVTLSCSPISGHRSVSWYQQTPGQGLQFLFEYFSETQRNKGNFPGRFSGRQFSNSRSEMNVSTLELGDSALYLCASSLEAFEQFFGPGTRLTVL.

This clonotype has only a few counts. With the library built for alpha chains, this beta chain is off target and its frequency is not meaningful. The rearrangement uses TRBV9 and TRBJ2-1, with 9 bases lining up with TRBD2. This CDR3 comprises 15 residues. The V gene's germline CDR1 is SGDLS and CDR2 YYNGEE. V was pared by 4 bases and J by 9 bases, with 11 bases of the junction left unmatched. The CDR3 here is CASSPGTSISPEQFF. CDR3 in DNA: TGTGCCAGCAGCCCAGGGACTAGCATTTCGCCTGAGCAGTTCTTC.

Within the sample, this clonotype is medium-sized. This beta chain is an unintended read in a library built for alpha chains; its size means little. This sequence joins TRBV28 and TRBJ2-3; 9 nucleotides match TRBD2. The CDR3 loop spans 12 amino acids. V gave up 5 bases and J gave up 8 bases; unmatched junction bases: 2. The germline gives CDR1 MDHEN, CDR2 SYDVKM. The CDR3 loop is CASSRLAVTQYF. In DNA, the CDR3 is TGTGCCAGCAGTCGACTAGCGGTTACGCAGTATTTT.

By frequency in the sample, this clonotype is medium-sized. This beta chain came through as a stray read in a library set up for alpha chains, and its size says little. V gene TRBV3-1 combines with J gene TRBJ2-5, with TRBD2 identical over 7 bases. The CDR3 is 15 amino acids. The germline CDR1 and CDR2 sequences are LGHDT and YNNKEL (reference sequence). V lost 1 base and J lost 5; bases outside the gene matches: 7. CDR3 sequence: CASSQGPGGVETQYF. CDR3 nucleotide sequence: TGTGCCAGCAGCCAAGGTCCGGGGGGAGTGGAGACCCAGTACTTC.

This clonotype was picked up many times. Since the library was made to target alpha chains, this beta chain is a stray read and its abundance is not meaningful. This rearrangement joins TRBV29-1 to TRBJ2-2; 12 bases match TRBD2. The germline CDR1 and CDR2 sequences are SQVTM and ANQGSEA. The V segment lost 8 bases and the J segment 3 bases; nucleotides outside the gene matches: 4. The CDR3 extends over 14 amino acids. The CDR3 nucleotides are TGCAGCCTCCGGACTAGCGGGGACACCGGGGAGCTGTTTTTT. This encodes CSLRTSGDTGELFF.

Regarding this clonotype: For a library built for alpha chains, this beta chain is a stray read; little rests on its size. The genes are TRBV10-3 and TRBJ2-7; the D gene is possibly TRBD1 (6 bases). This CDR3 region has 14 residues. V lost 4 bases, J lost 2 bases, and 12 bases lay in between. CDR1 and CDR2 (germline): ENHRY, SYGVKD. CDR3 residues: CAISALQGPYEQYF. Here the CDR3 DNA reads TGTGCCATCAGTGCGTTACAGGGACCCTACGAGCAGTACTTC.

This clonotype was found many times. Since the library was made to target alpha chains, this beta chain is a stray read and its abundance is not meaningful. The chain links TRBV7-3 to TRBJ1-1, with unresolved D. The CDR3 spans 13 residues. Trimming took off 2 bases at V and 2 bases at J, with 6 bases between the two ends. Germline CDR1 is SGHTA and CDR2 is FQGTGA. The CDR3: CASSLSGNTEAFF. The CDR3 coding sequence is TGTGCCAGCAGCTTATCCGGAAACACTGAAGCTTTCTTT. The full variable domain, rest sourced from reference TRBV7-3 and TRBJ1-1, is GAGVSQTPSNKVTEKGKYVELRCDPISGHTALYWYRQSLGQGPEFLIYFQGTGAADDSGLPNDRFFAVRPEGSVSTLKIQRTERGDSAVYLCASSLSGNTEAFFGQGTRLTVV.

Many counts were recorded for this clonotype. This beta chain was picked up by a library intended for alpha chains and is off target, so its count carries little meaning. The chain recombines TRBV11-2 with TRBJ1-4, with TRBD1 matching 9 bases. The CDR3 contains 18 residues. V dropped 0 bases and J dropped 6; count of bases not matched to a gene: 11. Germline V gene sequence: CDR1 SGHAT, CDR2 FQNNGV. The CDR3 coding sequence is TGTGCCAGCAGCTTAGAGCCGAACTACAGGGGGCTGGATGAAAAACTGTTTTTT. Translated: CASSLEPNYRGLDEKLFF.

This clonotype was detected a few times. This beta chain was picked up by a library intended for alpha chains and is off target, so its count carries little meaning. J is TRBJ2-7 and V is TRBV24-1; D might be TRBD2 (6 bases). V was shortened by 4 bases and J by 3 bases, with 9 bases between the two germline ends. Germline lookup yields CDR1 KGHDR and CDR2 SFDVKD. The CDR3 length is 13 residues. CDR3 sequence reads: CATSEGGGYEQYF. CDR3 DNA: TGTGCCACCAGTGAGGGAGGAGGCTACGAGCAGTACTTC.